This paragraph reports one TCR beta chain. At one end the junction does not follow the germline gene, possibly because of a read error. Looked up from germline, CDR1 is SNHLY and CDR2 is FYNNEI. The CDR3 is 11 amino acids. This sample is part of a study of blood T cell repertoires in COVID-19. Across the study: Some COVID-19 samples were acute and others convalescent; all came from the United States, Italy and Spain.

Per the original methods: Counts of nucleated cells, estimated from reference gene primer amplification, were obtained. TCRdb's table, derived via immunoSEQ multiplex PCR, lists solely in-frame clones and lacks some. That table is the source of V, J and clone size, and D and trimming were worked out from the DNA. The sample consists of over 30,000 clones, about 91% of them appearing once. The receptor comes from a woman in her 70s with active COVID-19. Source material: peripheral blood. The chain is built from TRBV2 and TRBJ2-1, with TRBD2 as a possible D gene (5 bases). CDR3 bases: TGTGCCAGCATTGAAAGGGAGGAGCAGTTCTTC. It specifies CASIEREEQFF.